This entry lists 22 T cell receptor beta chains sequenced from one sample in a study of cytomegalovirus exposure and HLA in healthy donors. The PCR made use of 60 Vbeta and 13 Jbeta primers. TCRdb's table, derived via immunoSEQ multiplex PCR, lists solely in-frame clones and lacks some. Of around 140,000 clones in the sample, roughly 60% were seen once. Sequenced: PBMCs. The receptor source for this set is a woman in her 40s in good health and CMV-seronegative.

The gene calls are TRBV2 and TRBJ2-5, with D maybe TRBD1 (6 bases). CDR3 length equals 15 residues. Trimming shortened V by 2 bases and J by 9 bases, and 19 bases separated the two germline ends. Germline lookup yields CDR1 SNHLY and CDR2 FYNNEI. CDR3 DNA: TGTGCCAGCAGTGAAAGGGGTCAGGGGCTTGGGGCCCAGTACTTC. Its translation: CASSERGQGLGAQYF.

This clone has more than one count but fewer than ten. The genes are TRBV7-9 and TRBJ1-5, with 11 bases lining up with TRBD1. This CDR3 spans 19 amino acids. Per the germline V gene, CDR1 is SEHNR and CDR2 is FQNEAQ (reference sequence). V was pared by 7 bases and J by 6 bases, with 20 bases of the junction left unmatched. CDR3 sequence (DNA): TGTGCCAGCATCACTCGGGGATGGGACAGGGGGAGTCGAGGTCAGCCCCAGCATTTT. Translation gives CASITRGWDRGSRGQPQHF. Combining the CDR3 with reference TRBV7-9 and TRBJ1-5 gives the whole variable domain DTGVSQNPRHKITKRGQNVTFRCDPISEHNRLYWYRQTLGQGPEFLTYFQNEAQLEKSRLLSDRFSAERPKGSFSTLEIQRTEQGDSAMYLCASITRGWDRGSRGQPQHFGDGTRLSIL.

J is TRBJ2-3 and V is TRBV6-5; no firm D call. The CDR3 runs to 11 residues. The V end lost 7 bases, the J end lost 6 bases, and 8 bases lay between the germline ends. CDR1 and CDR2 (germline): MNHEY, SVGAGI. CDR3 nucleotide sequence: TGTGCCAGCATGGTTGAGGATACGCAGTATTTT. Encoded protein: CASMVEDTQYF.

This clone turned up a few times. The chain has TRBV30 and TRBJ1-1, with D uncertain. Germline CDR1 reads GTSNPN; CDR2 reads SVGIG (reference sequence). The CDR3 is 14 residues long. Trimming cost V 0 bases and J 7 bases, with 15 bases left between them. The CDR3 bases are TGTGCCTGGAGTGTCCCCAATACCCGGAGTGAAGCTTTCTTT. This sequence encodes CAWSVPNTRSEAFF. Variable domain in full (rest from reference TRBV30 and TRBJ1-1): SQTIHQWPATLVQPVGSPLSLECTVEGTSNPNLYWYRQAAGRGLQLLFYSVGIGQISSEVPQNLSASRPQDRQFILSSKKLLLSDSGFYLCAWSVPNTRSEAFFGQGTRLTVV.

The chain links TRBV4-1 to TRBJ1-5; 8 bases align to TRBD1. The J segment lost 5 bases and the V segment lost 5 bases, leaving 11 bases of the junction unmatched. CDR3 length: 16 amino acids. Per germline, CDR1 MGHRA and CDR2 YSYEKL. CDR3 coding DNA: TGCGCCAGCAGCATTTGGGACGGACAGGGCGATCAGCCCCAGCATTTT. Translated: CASSIWDGQGDQPQHF.

This clone was seen only a few times. The CDR3 is CASSLTGALQGAFF. For the CDR3, the DNA is TGCGCCAGCAGCCTGACAGGGGCCCTCCAAGGAGCTTTCTTT. The rearrangement links TRBV5-1 to TRBJ1-1; 8 bases agree with TRBD1. Trimming at V came to 4 bases and at J to 10 bases, leaving 12 bases not matched to a gene. CDR1 is SGHRS and CDR2 is YFSETQ in the germline V gene. This CDR3 region has 14 residues.

The CDR3 loop reads CARSCDRPWTRSNQPQHF. The CDR3 nucleotides are TGTGCCAGAAGCTGCGACAGGCCCTGGACCCGGAGCAATCAGCCCCAGCATTTT. The chain joins TRBV5-3 to TRBJ1-5, with D perhaps matching TRBD1 (6 bases). TRBV5-3 is classed as an ORF, of uncertain function. The CDR3 covers 18 residues. Deletions cut 3 bases from V and 1 base from J, with 20 bases between.

The chain has TRBV4-2 and TRBJ2-1; 8 bases fit TRBD2. CDR1 is LGHNA and CDR2 is YNFKEQ in the germline V gene. After removal of 2 bases from V and 5 bases from J, the junction contained 5 bases not matched to a gene. This CDR3 comprises 15 residues. The CDR3 nucleotides are TGTGCCAGCAGCCAATCAGCGGGGGAACACAATGAGCAGTTCTTC. This gives the protein CASSQSAGEHNEQFF.

This chain connects TRBV6-1 to TRBJ1-1; a weak D match, TRBD1 (5 bases). Per germline, CDR1 MNHNS and CDR2 SASEGT. There are 12 residues in the CDR3. V lost 6 bases to trimming and J lost 4 bases, with 9 bases between them. The CDR3 spells CASSLDSTEAFF. For the CDR3, the DNA is TGTGCCAGCAGCCTCGACAGCACTGAAGCTTTCTTT.

This chain joins TRBV18 and TRBJ1-1; D is ambiguous. Germline CDR1 KGHSH, CDR2 LQKENI. This CDR3 is built from 14 residues. V was trimmed by 10 bases and J by 0 bases, leaving 15 bases between them. CDR3 DNA sequence: TGTGCCACAAGTGAGGGTATTTTGAACACTGAAGCTTTCTTT. It yields the protein CATSEGILNTEAFF.

The V and J genes are TRBV27 and TRBJ2-1; 9 bases are shared with TRBD2. Germline V lookup: CDR1 MNHEY, CDR2 SMNVEV (reference sequence). This CDR3 contains 15 residues. V lost 2 bases and J lost 4; bases outside the gene matches: 3. As DNA, the CDR3 is TGTGCCAGCAGTTTAGTGAGCGGGGGGTACAATGAGCAGTTCTTC. Protein product: CASSLVSGGYNEQFF.

This clone was picked up a small number of times. This chain uses TRBV27 with TRBJ2-7, with 8 bases that match TRBD1. The CDR3 runs 15 residues. CDR1 and CDR2 (germline): MNHEY, SMNVEV (reference sequence). With 5 bases clipped from V and 4 bases from J, the junction kept 10 bases outside the gene matches. The CDR3 DNA reads as TGTGCCAGCAGTCCTCTCAGACAGGGGAATTACGAGCAGTACTTC. Translated: CASSPLRQGNYEQYF.

Only a few counts were recorded for this clone. The DNA for the CDR3 is TGTGCCAGCAGCTTGGGGGGACTAGCGGGGGCGGGCACAGATACGCAGTATTTT. This codes for CASSLGGLAGAGTDTQYF. The V call is TRBV5-4, the J call TRBJ2-3; 14 positions agree with TRBD2. After removal of 0 bases from V and 1 base from J, the junction contained 4 bases not matched to a gene. The germline V gene encodes CDR1 SGHNT and CDR2 YYREEE (reference sequence). This CDR3 is 18 amino acids long.

This sequence joins TRBV18 and TRBJ1-1, with D unclear. The length of the CDR3 is 19 residues. Germline lookup yields CDR1 KGHSH and CDR2 LQKENI. V was cut by 0 bases and J by 5 bases, with 25 bases left in between. The CDR3 nucleotides are TGTGCCAGCTCACCACCGGGAAGGCGTTTTGGGTGGGGAGGGACTGAAGCTTTCTTT. Protein product: CASSPPGRRFGWGGTEAFF.

This clone was seen only a few times. The chain is built from TRBV5-8 and TRBJ2-7; TRBD1 matches 11 bases. The ends lost 4 bases at V and 4 bases at J; junction bases unmatched: 4. The CDR3 contains 14 residues. Per the germline V gene, CDR1 is SGHTS and CDR2 is YDEGEE. The CDR3 reads CASSPGQGAYEQYF. The CDR3 coding sequence is TGTGCCAGCAGCCCTGGACAGGGGGCTTACGAGCAGTACTTC.

V is TRBV2 and J is TRBJ2-1, with D unresolved. V lost 2 bases and J lost 5, with 10 bases in between. Germline V lookup: CDR1 SNHLY, CDR2 FYNNEI. The CDR3 extends over 14 amino acids. The CDR3 coding sequence is TGTGCCAGCAGTGAATTAGCCAGAGACAATGAGCAGTTCTTC. This translates into CASSELARDNEQFF.

The chain joins TRBV7-9 to TRBJ2-7; 7 positions agree with TRBD1. With 2 bases clipped from V and 5 bases from J, the junction kept 0 bases outside the gene matches. CDR3 length: 12 residues. Germline assignment: CDR1 SEHNR and CDR2 FQNEAQ (reference sequence). The CDR3 region has the DNA TGTGCCAGCAGCTTACAGGGGGACGAGCAGTACTTC. This gives the protein CASSLQGDEQYF.

This clone appeared once. V is TRBV6-5 and J is TRBJ2-7; TRBD1 matches at 10 bases. Looked up from germline, CDR1 is MNHEY and CDR2 is SVGAGI. The CDR3 sequence is 14 residues long. The V segment lost 6 bases and the J segment 2 bases; nucleotides outside the gene matches: 4. The CDR3: CASRDGTGAYEQYF. Written as DNA, the CDR3 is TGTGCCAGCAGAGACGGGACAGGGGCCTACGAGCAGTACTTC.

The chain combines TRBV4-1 with TRBJ2-1, with 8 bases identical to TRBD1. Unmatched junction bases numbered 12, after V lost 2 bases and J lost 9 bases. CDR3 length equals 16 residues. The germline V gene has CDR1 MGHRA and CDR2 YSYEKL. The CDR3, as DNA: TGCGCCAGCAGCCAACTCCCTGGCCAGGGGGCATTTGAGCAGTTCTTC. Translated, it gives CASSQLPGQGAFEQFF.

The rearrangement joins TRBV7-3 to TRBJ2-6; 8 nucleotides agree with TRBD2. CDR1 and CDR2 from the germline V gene are SGHTA and FQGTGA. The CDR3 has 17 amino acids. The junction had 6 bases not matched to a gene; V was cut back by 1 base and J by 4 bases. CDR3 sequence: CASSLRSSGAGANVLTF. CDR3 nucleotides: TGTGCCAGCAGCTTAAGGAGTAGCGGGGCCGGGGCCAACGTCCTGACTTTC.

V gene TRBV4-1 combines with J gene TRBJ2-5; the D gene is possibly TRBD2 (5 bases). Germline V gene data show CDR1 as MGHRA and CDR2 as YSYEKL. The ends were cut back, 4 bases at V and 1 base at J, with 7 bases in the middle. CDR3 length: 13 amino acids. DNA of the CDR3: TGCGCCAGCAGCCCCGGGGTCCAAGAGACCCAGTACTTC. Protein product: CASSPGVQETQYF.

The rearrangement links TRBV30 to TRBJ2-2; the match to TRBD1 covers 9 bases. The ends lost 4 bases at V and 5 bases at J; junction bases unmatched: 11. CDR1 is GTSNPN, CDR2 SVGIG, per germline (reference sequence). This CDR3 spans 16 amino acids. CDR3 sequence: CAWNPTGGAGTGELFF. DNA of the CDR3: TGTGCCTGGAACCCAACAGGGGGCGCAGGGACCGGGGAGCTGTTTTTT.